The sample holds one count of the clone carrying this TCR beta chain. The sample is drawn from a study of blood T cell repertoires in COVID-19. Looking at the study overall: Researchers got acute and convalescent COVID-19 samples from the United States, Italy and Spain. The cDNA or gDNA used as material had been derived from T cells, B-cell-depleted T cells, or PBMCs.

Methods used by the authors: Scientists estimated how many nucleated cells there were by amplifying reference gene primers. Generated by immunoSEQ multiplex PCR, the TCRdb table keeps only in-frame clones and is missing some. The V and J calls and clone size come from that table; D and trimming were worked out from the DNA. The sample holds roughly 160,000 clones, approximately 91% seen once. CDR1 SGDLS and CDR2 YYNGEE come from the germline V gene. The junction had 7 bases not matched to a gene; V was cut back by 6 bases and J by 0 bases. The length of the CDR3 is 16 residues. The TCR was taken from a man younger than 30 with acute or convalescent COVID-19. Sequencing was carried out using peripheral blood. V and J are TRBV9 and TRBJ1-2; 11 bases are shared with TRBD1. The CDR3 reads CASTSGTGGTNYGYTF. The CDR3 nucleotides read TGTGCCAGCACCTCCGGGACAGGGGGGACTAACTATGGCTACACCTTC.